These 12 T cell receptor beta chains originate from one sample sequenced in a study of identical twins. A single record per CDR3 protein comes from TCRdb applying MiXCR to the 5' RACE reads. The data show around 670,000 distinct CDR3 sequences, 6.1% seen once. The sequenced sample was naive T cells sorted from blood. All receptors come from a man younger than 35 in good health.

This CDR3 is CASSLLASEDEQYF. Here the CDR3 DNA reads TGTGCCAGCAGTTTGTTGGCTAGCGAAGACGAGCAGTACTTC. J is TRBJ2-7 and V is TRBV27; TRBD2 is a possible D gene (6 bases). V was trimmed by 3 bases and J by 5 bases, leaving 14 bases between them. Germline CDR1 MNHEY, CDR2 SMNVEV (reference sequence). This CDR3 has 14 amino acids.

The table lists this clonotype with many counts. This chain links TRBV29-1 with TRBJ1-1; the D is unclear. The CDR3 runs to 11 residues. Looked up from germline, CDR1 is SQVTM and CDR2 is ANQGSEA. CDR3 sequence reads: CTGSVDTEAFF. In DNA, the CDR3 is TGCACCGGGTCAGTGGACACTGAAGCTTTCTTT.

The chain's CDR3 is CASSQGDRGEAFF. As DNA, the CDR3 is TGCGCCAGCAGCCAAGGGGATCGGGGGGAAGCTTTCTTT. This chain uses TRBV4-1 with TRBJ1-1; tentative D call: TRBD1 (5 bases). CDR1 is MGHRA, CDR2 YSYEKL, per germline. V gave up 1 base and J gave up 8 bases, with 11 bases separating them. CDR3 length: 13 amino acids.

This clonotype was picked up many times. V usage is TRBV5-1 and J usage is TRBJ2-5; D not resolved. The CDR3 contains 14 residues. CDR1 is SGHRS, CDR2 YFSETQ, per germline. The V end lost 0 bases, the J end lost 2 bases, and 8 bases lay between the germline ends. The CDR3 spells CASSLGASQETQYF. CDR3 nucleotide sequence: TGCGCCAGCAGCTTGGGGGCCTCACAAGAGACCCAGTACTTC.

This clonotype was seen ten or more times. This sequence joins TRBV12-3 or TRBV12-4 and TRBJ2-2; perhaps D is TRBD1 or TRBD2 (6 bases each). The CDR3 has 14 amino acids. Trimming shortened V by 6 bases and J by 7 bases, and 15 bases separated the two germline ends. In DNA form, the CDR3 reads TGTGCCAGCAGCCTGGGGGGCGCGAACGGGGAGCTGTTTTTT. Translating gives CASSLGGANGELFF.

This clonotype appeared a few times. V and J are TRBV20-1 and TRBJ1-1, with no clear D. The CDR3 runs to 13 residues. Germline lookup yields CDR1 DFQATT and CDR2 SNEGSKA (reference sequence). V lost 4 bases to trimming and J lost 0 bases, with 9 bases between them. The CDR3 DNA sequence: TGCAGTGCTACAATGACACTGAACACTGAAGCTTTCTTT. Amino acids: CSATMTLNTEAFF.

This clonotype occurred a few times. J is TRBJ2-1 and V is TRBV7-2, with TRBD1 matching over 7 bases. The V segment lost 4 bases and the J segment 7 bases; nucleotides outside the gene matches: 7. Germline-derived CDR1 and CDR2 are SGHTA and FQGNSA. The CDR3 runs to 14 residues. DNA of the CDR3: TGTGCCAGCAGCTGGCCGGGACAGAAAAATGAGCAGTTCTTC. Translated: CASSWPGQKNEQFF.

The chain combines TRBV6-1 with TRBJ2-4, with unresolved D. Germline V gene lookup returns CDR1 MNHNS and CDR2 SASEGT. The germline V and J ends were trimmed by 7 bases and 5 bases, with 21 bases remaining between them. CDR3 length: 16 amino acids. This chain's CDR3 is CASTTSRFMAQNIQYF. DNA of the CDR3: TGTGCCAGCACAACCTCAAGGTTCATGGCCCAAAACATTCAGTACTTC.

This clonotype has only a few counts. The CDR3 coding sequence is TGCAGTGCTATCCTTGTAAGCAATGAGCAGTTCTTC. This gives the protein CSAILVSNEQFF. The rearrangement links TRBV20-1 to TRBJ2-1; the D is unclear. Germline V gene lookup returns CDR1 DFQATT and CDR2 SNEGSKA (reference sequence). The CDR3 runs to 12 residues. V was trimmed by 4 bases and J by 6 bases, leaving 10 bases between them.

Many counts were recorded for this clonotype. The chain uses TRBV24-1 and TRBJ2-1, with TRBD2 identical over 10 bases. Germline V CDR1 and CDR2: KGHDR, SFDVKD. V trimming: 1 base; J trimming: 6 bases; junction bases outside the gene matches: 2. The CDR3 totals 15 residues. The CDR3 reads CATSDFSGGINEQFF. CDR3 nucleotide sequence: TGTGCCACCAGTGATTTTAGCGGGGGGATCAATGAGCAGTTCTTC.

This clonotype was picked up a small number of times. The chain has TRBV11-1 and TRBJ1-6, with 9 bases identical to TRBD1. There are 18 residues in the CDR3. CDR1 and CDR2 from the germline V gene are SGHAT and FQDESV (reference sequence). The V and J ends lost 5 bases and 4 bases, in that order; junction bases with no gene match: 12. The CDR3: CASSPGQGPKYYNSPLHF. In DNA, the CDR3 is TGTGCCAGCAGCCCGGGACAGGGTCCGAAATATTATAATTCACCCCTCCACTTT. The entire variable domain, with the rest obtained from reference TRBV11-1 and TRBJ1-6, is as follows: EAEVAQSPRYKITEKSQAVAFWCDPISGHATLYWYRQILGQGPELLVQFQDESVVDDSQLPKDRFSAERLKGVDSTLKIQPAELGDSAMYLCASSPGQGPKYYNSPLHFGNGTRLTVT.

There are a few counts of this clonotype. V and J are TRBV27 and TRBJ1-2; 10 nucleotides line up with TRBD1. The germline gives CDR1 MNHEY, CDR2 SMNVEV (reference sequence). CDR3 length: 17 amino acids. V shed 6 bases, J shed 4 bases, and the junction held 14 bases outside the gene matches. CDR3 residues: CASRPGYLGQGRYGYTF. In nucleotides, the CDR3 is TGTGCCAGCAGACCCGGGTACTTGGGACAGGGGCGCTATGGCTACACCTTC.